What follows are 7 T cell receptor beta chains derived from one specimen sequenced in a study of Ad26.COV2.S vaccination and SARS-CoV-2 variants. Treatment in this sample: over 15 received Ad26.COV2.S at low or high dose, single or two shots; 5 received placebo; per-sample allocation not given. Collection of the samples took place on day 63 after the first injection of vaccine or placebo. Only in-frame clones appear in the TCRdb table, and some are missing; sequencing was by immunoSEQ multiplex PCR. The table has some 340,000 clones, around four fifths seen once. Sequenced here: peripheral blood, sampled in a trial of Ad26.COV2.S vaccine versus placebo. All receptors derive from a person aged 18-60 years who received the Ad26.COV2.S COVID-19 vaccine or a placebo.

The rearrangement joins TRBV14 to TRBJ1-2; 9 nucleotides match TRBD1. CDR1 is SGHDN, CDR2 FVKESK, per germline. The length of the CDR3 is 14 residues. J was trimmed by 4 bases and V by 4 bases; bases with no gene match: 4. CDR3 sequence (DNA): TGTGCCAGCAGCCCATTGACAGGGGGCTATGGCTACACCTTC. Translated: CASSPLTGGYGYTF.

The sample holds one count of this clone. The chain employs TRBV7-9 and TRBJ1-1; D might be TRBD1 (6 bases). Trimming shortened V by 0 bases and J by 5 bases, and 13 bases separated the two germline ends. In germline, CDR1 is SEHNR, CDR2 FQNEAQ (reference sequence). CDR3 length: 15 residues. Here the CDR3 reads CASSLAPQGSTEAFF. DNA of the CDR3: TGTGCCAGCAGCTTAGCGCCTCAGGGGAGTACTGAAGCTTTCTTT. Full variable domain (remainder filled in from reference TRBV7-9 and TRBJ1-1): DTGVSQNPRHKITKRGQNVTFRCDPISEHNRLYWYRQTLGQGPEFLTYFQNEAQLEKSRLLSDRFSAERPKGSFSTLEIQRTEQGDSAMYLCASSLAPQGSTEAFFGQGTRLTVV.

The chain links TRBV5-1 to TRBJ1-6; perhaps TRBD1 as D (6 bases). Germline V CDR1 and CDR2: SGHRS, YFSETQ. V lost 0 bases, J lost 10 bases, and 11 bases lay in between. CDR3 size: 14 residues. As DNA, the CDR3 is TGCGCCAGCAGCTTGGACAGGGCAGGGTCACCCCTCCACTTT. This translates into CASSLDRAGSPLHF.

The rearrangement links TRBV6-1 to TRBJ2-7; either TRBD1 or TRBD2 may fit D (5 bases each). Looked up from germline, CDR1 is MNHNS and CDR2 is SASEGT. CDR3 length: 16 residues. V was clipped by 4 bases and J by 4 bases, with 20 bases between them. CDR3 nucleotides: TGTGCCAGCAGTGGGAGTATACGGGGCTCACAATACGAGCAGTACTTC. This gives the protein CASSGSIRGSQYEQYF.

The V call is TRBV6-5, the J call TRBJ2-7, with TRBD1 identical over 10 bases. This CDR3 has 12 amino acids. V lost 6 bases to trimming and J lost 5 bases; unmatched junction nucleotides: 1. Germline CDR1 MNHEY, CDR2 SVGAGI. CDR3 in DNA: TGTGCCAGCAGGGACAGGGGGAACGAGCAGTACTTC. This gives the protein CASRDRGNEQYF.

This clone was detected only a few times. The chain joins TRBV5-1 to TRBJ1-5; perhaps TRBD1 as D (5 bases). Germline-derived CDR1 and CDR2 are SGHRS and YFSETQ. This CDR3 is 14 amino acids long. The V and J ends lost 0 bases and 9 bases respectively, with 13 bases between them. The CDR3 coding sequence is TGCGCCAGCAGCTTGGGACAGTTGGAAGGGCCCCAGCATTTT. Protein product: CASSLGQLEGPQHF. The whole variable domain, filled in from reference TRBV5-1 and TRBJ1-5, reads KAGVTQTPRYLIKTRGQQVTLSCSPISGHRSVSWYQQTPGQGLQFLFEYFSETQRNKGNFPGRFSGRQFSNSRSEMNVSTLELGDSALYLCASSLGQLEGPQHFGDGTRLSIL.

The chain uses TRBV5-4 and TRBJ2-3; D may be TRBD2 (7 bases). V was clipped by 0 bases and J by 10 bases, with 18 bases between them. This CDR3 spans 15 amino acids. The V gene's germline CDR1 is SGHNT and CDR2 YYREEE (reference sequence). The CDR3 loop reads CASSLAGGIPLPQYF. CDR3 nucleotide sequence: TGTGCCAGCAGCTTGGCGGGGGGCATCCCCCTCCCGCAGTATTTT. The complete variable domain, with remaining parts taken from reference TRBV5-4 and TRBJ2-3, reads ETGVTQSPTHLIKTRGQQVTLRCSSQSGHNTVSWYQQALGQGPQFIFQYYREEENGRGNFPPRFSGLQFPNYSSELNVNALELDDSALYLCASSLAGGIPLPQYFGPGTRLTVL.